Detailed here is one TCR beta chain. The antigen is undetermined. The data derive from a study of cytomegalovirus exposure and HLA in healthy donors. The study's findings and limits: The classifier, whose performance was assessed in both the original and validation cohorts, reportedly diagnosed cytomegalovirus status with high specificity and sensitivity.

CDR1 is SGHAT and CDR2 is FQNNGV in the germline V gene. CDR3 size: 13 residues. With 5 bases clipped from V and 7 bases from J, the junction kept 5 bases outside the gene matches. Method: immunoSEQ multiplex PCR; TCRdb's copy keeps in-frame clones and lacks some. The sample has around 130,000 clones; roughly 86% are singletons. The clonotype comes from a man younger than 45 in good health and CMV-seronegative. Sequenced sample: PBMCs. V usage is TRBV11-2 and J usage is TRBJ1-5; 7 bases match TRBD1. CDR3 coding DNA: TGTGCCAGCAGCCTACAGGGGTTCCAGCCCCAGCATTTT. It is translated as CASSLQGFQPQHF. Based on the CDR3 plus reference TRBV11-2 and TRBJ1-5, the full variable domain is EAGVAQSPRYKIIEKRQSVAFWCNPISGHATLYWYQQILGQGPKLLIQFQNNGVVDDSQLPKDRFSAERLKGVDSTLKIQPAKLEDSAVYLCASSLQGFQPQHFGDGTRLSIL.